Below are 17 T cell receptor beta chains sequenced from a single sample in a study of OX40 agonist ivuxolimab in advanced cancers. Clones were read by immunoSEQ multiplex PCR, and TCRdb kept only the in-frame ones, dropping some. The sample shows roughly 93,000 clones, about 90% of them seen only once. This sample comprised CD4+ or CD8+ T cells sorted from blood, obtained in a trial of the OX40 agonist ivuxolimab. Receptor source: an adult with an advanced solid tumor such as melanoma, head and neck, liver or kidney cancer.

The chain uses TRBV27 and TRBJ2-2; D may be TRBD2 (6 bases). V lost 6 bases and J lost 4, with 9 bases in between. The CDR3 has 13 amino acids. Germline V gene lookup returns CDR1 MNHEY and CDR2 SMNVEV (reference sequence). CDR3 sequence: CASRISGTGELFF. The CDR3 DNA reads as TGTGCCAGCAGGATTAGCGGCACCGGGGAGCTGTTTTTT.

The rearrangement links TRBV7-8 to TRBJ1-6; TRBD1 might be the D (6 bases). V shed 2 bases and J shed 6 bases, with 8 bases lying between them. CDR1 and CDR2 from the germline V gene are SGHVS and FQNEAQ. The CDR3 contains 14 residues. In DNA, the CDR3 is TGTGCCAGCAGCTTACAGGGGAGTAATTCACCCCTCCACTTT. Its protein product is CASSLQGSNSPLHF.

With regard to this clone: Additional DNA sequences in this sample encode the identical CDR3. CDR3 in DNA: TGTGCCAGCAGTGAGACAGGGTCTGGGGCCAACGTCCTGACTTTC. Translating it yields CASSETGSGANVLTF. The V call is TRBV6-1, the J call TRBJ2-6; 7 bases are a match to TRBD1. Unmatched junction bases numbered 0, after V lost 3 bases and J lost 1 base. This CDR3 region has 15 residues. Germline V lookup: CDR1 MNHNS, CDR2 SASEGT.

This clone appeared a single time. The chain links TRBV11-1 to TRBJ2-4; TRBD2 is a possible D gene (5 bases). Germline CDR1 and CDR2: SGHAT and FQDESV (reference sequence). The CDR3 sequence is 18 residues long. The germline V and J ends were trimmed by 5 bases and 0 bases, with 20 bases remaining between them. The CDR3 nucleotides read TGTGCCAGCAGCCCGGCCGGTCGAGCGGAACTAGCCAAAAACATTCAGTACTTC. Translation gives CASSPAGRAELAKNIQYF. Drawing the rest from reference TRBV11-1 and TRBJ2-4, the complete variable domain is EAEVAQSPRYKITEKSQAVAFWCDPISGHATLYWYRQILGQGPELLVQFQDESVVDDSQLPKDRFSAERLKGVDSTLKIQPAELGDSAMYLCASSPAGRAELAKNIQYFGAGTRLSVL.

This chain uses TRBV27 with TRBJ2-7; D not certain. The V end lost 0 bases, the J end lost 1 base, and 1 base lay between the germline ends. Per the germline V gene, CDR1 is MNHEY and CDR2 is SMNVEV (reference sequence). The CDR3 is 12 amino acids. As DNA, the CDR3 is TGTGCCAGCAGTTTATCGTCCTACGAGCAGTACTTC. It codes for CASSLSSYEQYF.

This chain joins TRBV5-1 and TRBJ1-6, with TRBD1 matching over 8 bases. The ends lost 0 bases at V and 9 bases at J; junction bases unmatched: 8. The CDR3 has 16 amino acids. Per germline, CDR1 SGHRS and CDR2 YFSETQ. CDR3 residues: CASSLDAQGAFSPLHF. CDR3 DNA sequence: TGCGCCAGCAGCTTGGACGCTCAGGGGGCCTTTTCACCCCTCCACTTT.

V usage is TRBV5-1 and J usage is TRBJ2-1; 8 bases are shared with TRBD1. The germline gives CDR1 SGHRS, CDR2 YFSETQ. The trim removed 0 bases at V and 6 bases at J, leaving 5 bases unmatched. The CDR3 totals 15 residues. The CDR3 DNA reads TGCGCCAGCAGCTTGGCTGGACAGGGTGTCAATGAGCAGTTCTTC. It specifies CASSLAGQGVNEQFF.

The rearrangement joins TRBV7-2 to TRBJ1-1; D unresolved. Trimming removed 5 bases at V and 0 bases at J, with 10 bases between. CDR3 length: 14 residues. CDR1 is SGHTA, CDR2 FQGNSA, per germline. CDR3 loop: CASSRYSMNTEAFF. CDR3 nucleotides: TGTGCCAGCAGCCGATACAGCATGAACACTGAAGCTTTCTTT.

This chain connects TRBV2 to TRBJ2-7; D gene ambiguous. Trimming left V 8 bases short and J 3 bases short, with 11 bases between. CDR1 and CDR2 from the germline V gene are SNHLY and FYNNEI. This CDR3 spans 12 amino acids. CDR3 nucleotide sequence: TGTGCCAGCTCAACGACATTCTACGAGCAGTACTTC. It translates to CASSTTFYEQYF.

The chain is built from TRBV4-2 and TRBJ2-1; D gene ambiguous. Germline V CDR1 and CDR2: LGHNA, YNFKEQ. This CDR3 has 15 residues. V lost 0 bases and J lost 3, with 9 bases in between. The CDR3 spells CASSQDNYNYNEQFF. In nucleotides, the CDR3 is TGTGCCAGCAGCCAAGATAATTATAACTACAATGAGCAGTTCTTC.

The V call is TRBV11-3, the J call TRBJ2-3, with TRBD2 matching over 8 bases. V lost 3 bases, J lost 5 bases, and 10 bases stayed unmatched. The CDR3 is 16 residues long. CDR1 SGHNT and CDR2 YENEEA come from the germline V gene. The CDR3 loop reads CASSFGAGGLEDTQYF. CDR3 in DNA: TGTGCCAGCAGCTTCGGGGCGGGGGGCCTGGAAGATACGCAGTATTTT.

This chain uses TRBV19 with TRBJ2-5; D is possibly TRBD2 (7 bases). V was trimmed by 8 bases and J by 6 bases, leaving 16 bases between them. The CDR3 is 13 residues long. The V gene's germline CDR1 is LNHDA and CDR2 SQIVND (reference sequence). CDR3 DNA sequence: TGTGCCAGTCAAAGGGGGGAGGGACAGACCCAGTACTTC. Amino acids: CASQRGEGQTQYF.

V and J are TRBV2 and TRBJ2-2, with 7 bases aligning to TRBD1. This CDR3 spans 16 amino acids. Germline trimming cut 4 bases from V and 1 base from J; bases unmatched to any gene: 6. The V gene's germline CDR1 is SNHLY and CDR2 FYNNEI. The CDR3 spells CASSAMGQLNTGELFF. The CDR3, as DNA: TGTGCCAGCAGTGCCATGGGACAGCTGAACACCGGGGAGCTGTTTTTT.

The chain carries TRBV30 and TRBJ2-3; tentative D call: TRBD1 (5 bases). Trimming shortened V by 7 bases and J by 2 bases, and 13 bases separated the two germline ends. Germline CDR1 reads GTSNPN; CDR2 reads SVGIG (reference sequence). The CDR3 contains 13 residues. In nucleotides, the CDR3 is TGTGCCTTTGACTCGGACAACACAGATACGCAGTATTTT. Its translation is CAFDSDNTDTQYF.

The chain is built from TRBV30 and TRBJ2-1, with unresolved D. The CDR3 is made up of 11 amino acids. The germline V and J ends were trimmed by 4 bases and 4 bases, with 5 bases remaining between them. The V gene's germline CDR1 is GTSNPN and CDR2 SVGIG (reference sequence). The chain's CDR3 is CAWNLYNEQFF. CDR3 nucleotide sequence: TGTGCCTGGAACCTATACAATGAGCAGTTCTTC.

In its sample, this clone was seen once. In DNA form, the CDR3 reads TGTGCCAGCAGCTCAGCGGGAACGAACACCGGGGAGCTGTTTTTT. The encoded protein is CASSSAGTNTGELFF. The V call is TRBV5-6, the J call TRBJ2-2, with TRBD2 matching over 7 bases. This CDR3 is 15 amino acids long. Trimming took 3 bases from V and 0 from J; bases not matched to a gene: 2. The germline V gene has CDR1 SGHDT and CDR2 YYEEEE.

The chain recombines TRBV7-2 with TRBJ2-3; 12 bases line up with TRBD2. CDR3 length: 15 residues. Trimming removed 4 bases from V and 2 bases from J; junction bases left unmatched: 1. The germline gives CDR1 SGHTA, CDR2 FQGNSA. The CDR3 loop is CASSWTSGNTDTQYF. CDR3 nucleotide sequence: TGTGCCAGCAGCTGGACTAGCGGGAACACAGATACGCAGTATTTT.